This T cell receptor beta chain was observed in a study of blood T cell repertoires in COVID-19. Study-wide context: The origin of the acute and convalescent COVID-19 samples was the United States, Italy and Spain. PBMCs, B-cell-depleted T cells, or T cells provided the cDNA or gDNA that made up the material.

The CDR3 covers 14 residues. Germline V gives CDR1 LGHNA, CDR2 YSLEER. The V segment lost 1 base and the J segment 4 bases; nucleotides outside the gene matches: 3. Study processing details: Amplification of reference gene primers was used by the study to estimate nucleated cell counts. Sequenced by immunoSEQ multiplex PCR; TCRdb stores in-frame clones only, minus some. V and J calls and clone size are those listed in that table; D and trimming were worked out from the DNA. The sample lists a few hundred thousand clones; 84% were seen once. Sequencing input: peripheral blood. The V gene is TRBV4-3, the J gene TRBJ1-2; 7 bases align to TRBD1. The receptor's source is a man aged 30 to 39 with active or convalescent COVID-19. The CDR3 here is CASSQGQGVYGYTF. For the CDR3, the DNA is TGCGCCAGCAGCCAAGGACAGGGCGTCTATGGCTACACCTTC.